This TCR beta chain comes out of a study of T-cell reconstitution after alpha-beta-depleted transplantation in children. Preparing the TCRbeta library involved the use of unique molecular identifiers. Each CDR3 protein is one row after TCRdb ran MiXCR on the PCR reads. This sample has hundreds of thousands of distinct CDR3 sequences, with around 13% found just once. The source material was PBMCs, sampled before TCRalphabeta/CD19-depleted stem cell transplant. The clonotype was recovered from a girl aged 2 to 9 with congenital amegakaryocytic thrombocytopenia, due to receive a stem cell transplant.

The CDR3 sequence: CASSLEGSGRYGEQFF. DNA for the CDR3: TGCGCCAGCAGCTTGGAGGGTAGCGGGAGATACGGTGAGCAGTTCTTC. The chain links TRBV5-1 to TRBJ2-1; 9 positions agree with TRBD2. Germline CDR1 is SGHRS and CDR2 is YFSETQ. The CDR3 is 16 residues long. V shed 0 bases and J 9 bases; nucleotides not matched to a gene: 10. The whole variable domain, remainder taken from reference TRBV5-1 and TRBJ2-1, is KAGVTQTPRYLIKTRGQQVTLSCSPISGHRSVSWYQQTPGQGLQFLFEYFSETQRNKGNFPGRFSGRQFSNSRSEMNVSTLELGDSALYLCASSLEGSGRYGEQFFGPGTRLTVL.